Sequencing of this T cell receptor beta chain was carried out in a study of blood T cells in healthy people across ages. Study background: About one barcoded beta molecule was captured per two T cells (by template switching).

Alongside a J-beta primer mix, a sample-barcoded 5' primer served in a second PCR lasting about 7 to 12 cycles. Sequencing yielded, for each sample, at least 3 million paired-end reads carrying CDR3. MiXCR, run by TCRdb on the 5' RACE reads, gives a single entry per CDR3 protein. The data hold about 760,000 distinct CDR3 sequences, with more than 55% observed a single time. The CDR3 is made up of 18 amino acids. Germline loops: CDR1 LGHNA, CDR2 YNFKEQ. Losses at the gene ends were 0 bases for V and 11 bases for J; bases not matched to a gene: 20. Every sample gave at least 5 micrograms of total RNA when it was extracted.

The rearrangement joins TRBV4-2 to TRBJ2-5, with TRBD2 identical over 8 bases. The receptor's source is a man aged 40-55 years in good health. The sequencing sample was made of blood. The CDR3 sequence is CASSQDPAGTSVRNEQYF. The CDR3 DNA sequence: TGTGCCAGCAGCCAAGATCCAGCCGGGACTAGTGTTCGCAATGAGCAGTACTTC.